The entry below describes one T cell receptor beta chain. Its cognate antigen is unknown. The CDR3 extends over 15 amino acids. The germline V gene encodes CDR1 MDHEN and CDR2 SYDVKM. Trimming took 6 bases from V and 4 from J; bases not matched to a gene: 9. Researchers ran the PCR with 60 Vbeta and 13 Jbeta primers. Original data processing: It was a later analysis that counted tens of millions of unique TCR beta chains, of which some 12 million were shared. TCRdb keeps only in-frame clones here, not all; method: immunoSEQ multiplex PCR. V, J and clone size were drawn from that table, and D and trimming were deduced from the DNA. The sample consists of about 190,000 clones, about 85% of them appearing once. This sample was included in a study of cytomegalovirus exposure and HLA in healthy donors. Notes on the study in general: Later analysis found that TCR beta chains associated with HLA were more clonally expanded than other, equally common chains. It was reportedly the case that the classifier diagnosed cytomegalovirus status with high specificity and sensitivity.

Sequenced sample: PBMCs. The rearrangement joins TRBV28 to TRBJ1-3, with 7 bases identical to TRBD1. The TCR sequence derives from a woman aged 45-65 years in good health and CMV-seronegative. This chain's CDR3 is CASSLGTAPGNTIYF. The CDR3 DNA sequence: TGTGCCAGCAGCCTAGGGACAGCACCAGGAAACACCATATATTTT.